This TCR beta chain was recovered during a study of T cell repertoires in ileal Crohn's disease. The table came from immunoSEQ multiplex PCR; TCRdb's copy has only in-frame clones and leaves some out. The table includes roughly 13,000 clones, 70% to 85% detected once. V dropped 5 bases and J dropped 4; count of bases not matched to a gene: 8. CDR3 size: 16 residues. The germline CDR1 and CDR2 sequences are LNHDA and SQIVND (reference sequence). Time point: inflamed ileum from the surgical specimen. The chain recombines TRBV19 with TRBJ1-5; 10 bases fit TRBD1. The sequenced sample was ileal tissue. The sequence was collected from an adult with Crohn's disease. The CDR3 sequence is CASSPRRTGGNQPQHF. DNA of the CDR3: TGTGCCAGTAGTCCAAGGAGGACAGGGGGGAATCAGCCCCAGCATTTT. The variable domain in full, with the rest retrieved from reference TRBV19 and TRBJ1-5, is DGGITQSPKYLFRKEGQNVTLSCEQNLNHDAMYWYRQDPGQGLRLIYYSQIVNDFQKGDIAEGYSVSREKKESFPLTVTSAQKNPTAFYLCASSPRRTGGNQPQHFGDGTRLSIL.